These 20 T cell receptor beta chains originate from one sample sequenced in a study of blood T cell repertoires in COVID-19. The method was immunoSEQ multiplex PCR; TCRdb's version includes in-frame clones alone and lacks a portion of them. In the table there are around 200,000 clones, roughly 86% of which are singletons. The source material was PBMCs or T cells enriched from blood (not recorded which). Every receptor here comes from a man in his forties with acute COVID-19.

This clone was recorded only once. The chain uses TRBV7-9 and TRBJ2-1; TRBD2 agrees at 11 bases. Germline V lookup: CDR1 SEHNR, CDR2 FQNEAQ (reference sequence). The CDR3 is 16 residues long. V lost 5 bases, J lost 5 bases, and 8 bases stayed unmatched. The chain's CDR3 is CASSPLTSGAHNEQFF. Here the CDR3 DNA reads TGTGCCAGCAGCCCCTTGACTAGCGGGGCCCACAATGAGCAGTTCTTC.

This chain uses TRBV9 with TRBJ2-3; TRBD1 aligns across 7 bases. The CDR3 length is 20 residues. Germline V gives CDR1 SGDLS, CDR2 YYNGEE. V was pared by 4 bases and J by 0 bases, with 20 bases of the junction left unmatched. The DNA for the CDR3 is TGTGCCAGCAGCACATCCCCCGGACAGGATACTTTTTGGAGCACAGATACGCAGTATTTT. Protein: CASSTSPGQDTFWSTDTQYF.

The chain employs TRBV11-2 and TRBJ1-3, with D possibly TRBD1 on 6 matching bases. V lost 4 bases and J 11 bases, leaving 12 bases between the germline ends. The V gene's germline CDR1 is SGHAT and CDR2 FQNNGV. This CDR3 contains 12 residues. The CDR3 DNA sequence: TGTGCCAGCAGCTCGGACAGAACGGCCATATATTTT. It codes for CASSSDRTAIYF.

This chain connects TRBV28 to TRBJ2-1; D gene uncertain. Looked up from germline, CDR1 is MDHEN and CDR2 is SYDVKM. The CDR3 sequence is 14 residues long. Trimming cost V 8 bases and J 8 bases, with 19 bases left between them. As DNA, the CDR3 is TGTGCCAGCGGCTTAGTCCGGCCAGGCGATGAGCAGTTCTTC. It translates to CASGLVRPGDEQFF.

The CDR3 region is CASSLRGYEQYF. CDR3 in DNA: TGCGCCAGCAGCTTGCGGGGTTACGAGCAGTACTTC. The chain carries TRBV5-1 and TRBJ2-7, with a tentative D call TRBD2 (5 bases). The CDR3 loop spans 12 amino acids. Trimming took off 1 base at V and 4 bases at J, with 6 bases between the two ends. The germline CDR1 and CDR2 sequences are SGHRS and YFSETQ.

The gene calls are TRBV30 and TRBJ2-1; D remains ambiguous. CDR1 and CDR2 from the germline V gene are GTSNPN and SVGIG (reference sequence). V was clipped by 1 base and J by 5 bases, with 9 bases between them. The CDR3 consists of 13 residues. CDR3 bases: TGTGCCTGGAGTGGTCTCGAGGACAATGAGCAGTTCTTC. It yields the protein CAWSGLEDNEQFF. Looking up the rest from reference TRBV30 and TRBJ2-1 gives the full variable domain: SQTIHQWPATLVQPVGSPLSLECTVEGTSNPNLYWYRQAAGRGLQLLFYSVGIGQISSEVPQNLSASRPQDRQFILSSKKLLLSDSGFYLCAWSGLEDNEQFFGPGTRLTVL.

This clone was observed many times. This chain joins TRBV24-1 and TRBJ2-1, with a weak D call TRBD2 (6 bases). This CDR3 contains 15 residues. Germline-derived CDR1 and CDR2 are KGHDR and SFDVKD. Trimming shortened V by 6 bases and J by 0 bases, and 11 bases separated the two germline ends. The CDR3 loop reads CATSYPGSSYNEQFF. In DNA form, the CDR3 reads TGTGCCACCAGTTACCCCGGGAGCTCCTACAATGAGCAGTTCTTC.

This rearrangement joins TRBV28 to TRBJ2-3; 9 bases match TRBD2. There are 17 residues in the CDR3. Germline CDR1 and CDR2: MDHEN and SYDVKM. V trimming: 6 bases; J trimming: 8 bases; junction bases outside the gene matches: 18. The CDR3 is CASSSTTRTSERGTQYF. The CDR3 nucleotides read TGTGCCAGCAGCTCCACCACCCGGACTAGCGAAAGGGGTACGCAGTATTTT.

The rearrangement uses TRBV28 and TRBJ1-2, with D possibly TRBD1 on 6 matching bases. This CDR3 region has 16 residues. The germline V gene encodes CDR1 MDHEN and CDR2 SYDVKM. Trimming shortened V by 3 bases and J by 9 bases, and 23 bases separated the two germline ends. The CDR3 protein is CASSFDPGGRRMSYTF. The CDR3 DNA reads TGTGCCAGCAGTTTCGACCCGGGGGGCAGGAGGATGAGCTACACCTTC.

The table lists this clone with a few counts. The chain has TRBV3-1 (or the pseudogene TRBV3-2) and TRBJ1-2; D gene unclear. The CDR3 is 16 amino acids. V was clipped by 1 base and J by 4 bases, with 16 bases between them. From germline, CDR1 is LGHDT and CDR2 YNNKEL (reference sequence). This CDR3 reads CASSQVLGQRGYGYTF. The CDR3 region has the DNA TGTGCCAGCAGCCAAGTATTAGGTCAGCGAGGCTATGGCTACACCTTC.

The table lists this clone with a few counts. The rearrangement uses TRBV9 and TRBJ2-1; 7 nucleotides agree with TRBD2. Germline trimming cut 3 bases from V and 0 bases from J; bases unmatched to any gene: 6. This CDR3 is 16 amino acids long. Germline V gene lookup returns CDR1 SGDLS and CDR2 YYNGEE. The CDR3 nucleotides are TGTGCCAGCAGCGCCACTAGCGCCGCCTCCTACAATGAGCAGTTCTTC. Encoded protein: CASSATSAASYNEQFF.

V is TRBV28 and J is TRBJ1-1, with D perhaps TRBD1 (5 bases). The germline V and J ends were trimmed by 6 bases and 6 bases, with 17 bases remaining between them. The CDR3 consists of 14 residues. Germline loops: CDR1 MDHEN, CDR2 SYDVKM. The CDR3 spells CASRGRTASAEAFF. CDR3 DNA: TGTGCCAGCAGGGGGCGCACGGCGAGCGCTGAAGCTTTCTTT.

The chain is built from TRBV18 and TRBJ2-2; TRBD1 agrees at 10 bases. CDR3 length: 15 amino acids. CDR1 KGHSH and CDR2 LQKENI come from the germline V gene. V was pared by 6 bases and J by 5 bases, with 6 bases of the junction left unmatched. In DNA form, the CDR3 reads TGTGCCAGCTCTCCGGGACAGGGGAGAACCGGGGAGCTGTTTTTT. Protein sequence: CASSPGQGRTGELFF.

This clone was recorded once. This chain links TRBV14 with TRBJ2-1; no reliable D call. V lost 4 bases, J lost 0 bases, and 10 bases lay in between. The CDR3 loop spans 15 amino acids. Germline CDR1 reads SGHDN; CDR2 reads FVKESK. The CDR3 DNA sequence: TGTGCCAGCAGCCGCCTATCGGGCTCCTACAATGAGCAGTTCTTC. Translated: CASSRLSGSYNEQFF.

The genes are TRBV5-1 and TRBJ2-3; 10 nucleotides align to TRBD1. The germline gives CDR1 SGHRS, CDR2 YFSETQ. J was trimmed by 3 bases and V by 4 bases; bases with no gene match: 2. CDR3 length: 14 residues. The CDR3 region has the DNA TGCGCCAGCAGCGGGACAGGGGATACAGATACGCAGTATTTT. This gives the protein CASSGTGDTDTQYF.

The V call is TRBV5-4, the J call TRBJ1-6; TRBD1 aligns across 8 bases. V shed 0 bases, J shed 9 bases, and the junction held 5 bases outside the gene matches. This CDR3 has 15 residues. Germline V CDR1 and CDR2: SGHNT, YYREEE (reference sequence). In DNA, the CDR3 is TGTGCCAGCAGCTTGGGAAGGACAGGGTTTTCACCCCTCCACTTT. Translating gives CASSLGRTGFSPLHF.

V gene TRBV19 combines with J gene TRBJ2-7, with a tentative D call TRBD1 (6 bases). Deletions cut 5 bases from V and 2 bases from J, with 16 bases between. CDR3 length: 15 residues. Germline values: CDR1 LNHDA, CDR2 SQIVND (reference sequence). CDR3 amino acids: CASSAKGDSAYEQYF. DNA for the CDR3: TGTGCCAGTAGTGCCAAGGGGGATTCGGCCTACGAGCAGTACTTC.

The CDR3 nucleotides are TGCGCCAGCAGCTTTATGTCAGCGAACACCGGGGAGCTGTTTTTT. Translated: CASSFMSANTGELFF. The chain uses TRBV5-1 and TRBJ2-2; D not certain. The CDR3 length is 15 residues. The germline V gene has CDR1 SGHRS and CDR2 YFSETQ. The V end was cut by 2 bases, the J end by 0 bases, with 8 bases between.

The rearrangement joins TRBV12-3 or TRBV12-4 to TRBJ2-7; TRBD2 might be the D (5 bases). This CDR3 contains 11 residues. The ends were cut back, 4 bases at V and 6 bases at J, with 7 bases in the middle. Here the CDR3 reads CASSSRGEQYF. CDR3 in DNA: TGTGCCAGCAGTTCACGGGGCGAGCAGTACTTC.

This chain links TRBV28 with TRBJ2-1; 8 positions agree with TRBD2. The CDR3 has 14 residues. V dropped 5 bases and J dropped 8; count of bases not matched to a gene: 8. Germline loops: CDR1 MDHEN, CDR2 SYDVKM. CDR3 coding DNA: TGTGCCAGCAGTCACCGGGGGGGGCGGGATGAGCAGTTCTTC. This codes for CASSHRGGRDEQFF.